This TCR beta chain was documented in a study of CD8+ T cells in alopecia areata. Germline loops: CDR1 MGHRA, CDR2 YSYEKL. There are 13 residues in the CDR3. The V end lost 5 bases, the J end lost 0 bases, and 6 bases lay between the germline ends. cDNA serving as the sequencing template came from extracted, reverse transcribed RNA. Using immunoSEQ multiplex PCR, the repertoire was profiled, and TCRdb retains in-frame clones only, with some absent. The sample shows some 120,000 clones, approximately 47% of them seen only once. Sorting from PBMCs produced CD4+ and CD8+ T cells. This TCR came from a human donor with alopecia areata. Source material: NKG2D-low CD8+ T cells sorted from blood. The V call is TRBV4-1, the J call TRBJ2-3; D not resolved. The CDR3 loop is CASSYTSTDTQYF. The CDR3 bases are TGCGCCAGCAGCTATACTAGCACAGATACGCAGTATTTT.